Listed below are T cell receptor beta chains from one sample, sequenced in a study of blood T cell repertoires in COVID-19. Profiled with immunoSEQ multiplex PCR; TCRdb holds only in-frame clones, not every one. The data hold a few hundred thousand clones, with 88% observed a single time. Sample: PBMCs or T cells enriched from blood (not recorded which). Receptor source: a woman in her twenties or thirties who had recovered from COVID-19. The CDR3 runs from the conserved cysteine through the conserved F or W. D genes are given only for firm matches. Clone size appears in some rows only: once, few, many, or a class for an expanded clone.

D,length,J,size,V,DNA,CDR3
-,13,TRBJ2-2,-,TRBV3-1/TRBV3-2,TGTGCCAGCAGCCAAGATCGGGGTCCAGGGCTGTTTTTT,CASSQDRGPGLFF
-,14,TRBJ1-3,few,TRBV25-1,TGTGCCAGCAGTGTCCACAGGGATCGAAACACCATATATTTT,CASSVHRDRNTIYF
-,14,TRBJ2-7,-,TRBV27,TGTGCCAGCAGTGTGGCTGGGGGACGGGGGGAGCAGTACTTC,CASSVAGGRGEQYF
TRBD2,14,TRBJ2-2,-,TRBV5-1,TGCGCCAGCAGCCCAACTAGCGGACTCGGGGAGCTGTTTTTT,CASSPTSGLGELFF
-,14,TRBJ1-6,-,TRBV9,TGTGCCAGCAGCGTCCTAAATTATAATTCACCCCTCCACTTT,CASSVLNYNSPLHF
-,14,TRBJ1-3,once,TRBV28,TGTGCCAGCACCCGCAGGGGATCTGGAAACACCATATATTTT,CASTRRGSGNTIYF
-,14,TRBJ1-3,once,TRBV5-4,TGTGCCAGCAGCTCCCCGGGACTGGAAGACACCATATATTTT,CASSSPGLEDTIYF
TRBD1,14,TRBJ1-6,-,TRBV30,TGTGCCTGGAGGACCAACAGGGGGAATTCACCCCTCCACTTT,CAWRTNRGNSPLHF
-,15,TRBJ2-7,-,TRBV11-3,TGTGCCAGCAGCTTAGGATTCAGGGGAAAATACGAGCAGTACTTC,CASSLGFRGKYEQYF
TRBD2,16,TRBJ2-4,-,TRBV5-4,TGTGCCAGCAGCTTGGGAGGGGTGGTGTACGGGGGGAATCAGTACTTC,CASSLGGVVYGGNQYF
-,13,TRBJ1-1,few,TRBV4-1,TGCGCCAGCAGCCAAGTACTATTGCTGGAAGCTTTCTTT,CASSQVLLLEAFF
TRBD1,15,TRBJ2-7,-,TRBV18,TGTGCCAGCTCGCATGACAGGGGTGGAGTGTACGAGCAGTACTTC,CASSHDRGGVYEQYF
-,16,TRBJ2-5,-,TRBV5-1,TGCGCCAGCGGCGACCAGTGGCGGTCGGACCAAGAGACCCAGTACTTC,CASGDQWRSDQETQYF
TRBD2,16,TRBJ2-7,-,TRBV3-1/TRBV3-2,TGTGCCAGCAGCCAGTCCGGACTAGCGGGAGAAATGCAGCAGTACTTC,CASSQSGLAGEMQQYF
-,18,TRBJ2-1,few,TRBV27,TGTGCCAGCAGTTTAAACTTAAAAGCTTTTCTAGGCACCAATGAGCAGTTCTTC,CASSLNLKAFLGTNEQFF
-,15,TRBJ2-3,-,TRBV4-1,TGCGCCACGAACCAGGCGGGCTTTAGCACAGATACGCAGTATTTT,CATNQAGFSTDTQYF
-,13,TRBJ1-5,once,TRBV6-4,TGTGCCAGCAGTCCTAATAGCAATCAGCCCCAGCATTTT,CASSPNSNQPQHF
TRBD2,16,TRBJ2-1,-,TRBV4-1,TGCGCCAGCAGCCAAGAAAAGCGGGACCACTACAATGAGCAGTTCTTC,CASSQEKRDHYNEQFF
-,15,TRBJ1-2,-,TRBV28,TGTGCCAGCAGTTCCACAGGGCTTCCTCACTATGGCTACACCTTC,CASSSTGLPHYGYTF
-,14,TRBJ2-2,-,TRBV7-9,TGTGCCAGCAGCTTAGAGGGGTTGACCGGGGAGCTGTTTTTT,CASSLEGLTGELFF